The present TCR beta chain was sequenced within a study of blood T cell repertoires in COVID-19 (dated by TCRdb to 2020 to 2022). Looking at the study overall: Samples from collaborators originated in the United States, Italy and Spain and spanned both the acute and convalescent phases of COVID-19. HLA class I and class II types, where available, came from metadata supplied by the sample provider rather than from assay-based typing. The dataset comprised deeply sampled blood TCRbeta repertoires from subjects exposed to, actively infected with, or recovered from COVID-19. The repertoires were released in a freely available public database meant as a resource for research on the immune response to SARS-CoV-2. The prospective study material was composed of cDNA or gDNA derived from T cells, B-cell-depleted T cells, or PBMCs. Samples were obtained from the ongoing ImmuneRACE study (first 160 participants) and from approximately 1,200 subjects provided by 6 global collaborators. Nearly every sample came with metadata listing a de-identified subject ID, COVID-19 status, age in years and sex.

TCRbeta CDR3 regions were amplified from genomic DNA using the immunoSEQ Assay, a bias-controlled multiplex PCR. The source study handled its data this way. Within the assay, amplification of reference gene primers was used to estimate how many nucleated cells each sample contained. To quantify the absolute abundance of each unique TCRbeta CDR3 rearrangement, sequence reads were collapsed and filtered. For each sample, productive Simpson clonality was calculated as the square root of Simpson's diversity index over productive rearrangements. Here the immuneACCESS table is served through TCRdb, limited to in-frame sequences with V and J called. Missing clones are a known gap in these copies; in checked studies unresolved V genes cover under half, and the rest lacks a known reason. V and J calls plus clone size are reproduced from that table; the DNA served to infer D and trimming. In this sample the table shows about 210,000 clones, roughly 84% of which occur a single time. The ten largest clonotypes hold around 9.5% of the sample.

A word on this clone: The antigen it recognizes is unknown. One base away there is no much larger clone; base qualities are not given.

V loses 5 bases, J loses 7 bases, and the germline ends lie 11 bases apart. The CDR3 starts with the cysteine, ends with the phenylalanine, and has 12 residues. Only the CDR3 DNA is retained, 36 bases long and in frame from the first base. From a lookup of the germline V gene, CDR1 and CDR2 are MDHEN and SYDVKM. The research as a whole found: Clinical and demographic metadata were provided uncurated, with the amount varying by source and participant.

Each collaborating institution followed its own protocols to collect whole blood in K2EDTA tubes. For TCRbeta analysis, collaborators shipped samples as frozen whole blood, isolated PBMCs, or DNA extracted from either of those sample types. Sequenced input: peripheral blood. This receptor was identified in a man aged 50 to 59 with active or convalescent COVID-19. Here the chain combines TRBV28 and TRBJ1-1, with the D gene uncertain. The DNA is TGTGCCAGCAGTCCTTTACGGAGTGAAGCTTTCTTT. Its protein is CASSPLRSEAFF.